This T cell receptor (beta chain) comes out of a study of blood T cell repertoires in COVID-19. Overall study: Samples taken during acute and convalescent COVID-19 were collected in the United States, Italy and Spain. Sample material is recorded as cDNA or gDNA derived from T cells, B-cell-depleted T cells, or PBMCs.

J was trimmed by 2 bases and V by 1 base; bases with no gene match: 1. Per germline, CDR1 SGHRS and CDR2 YFSETQ. The CDR3 sequence is 15 residues long. Original data processing: Amplification from reference gene primers served as the basis for estimated nucleated cell counts. The method was immunoSEQ multiplex PCR; TCRdb's version includes in-frame clones alone and lacks a portion of them. That table supplies the V and J calls and clone size; D and trimming were determined from the DNA. Of over 150,000 clones in the sample, around 82% were seen once. The clonotype was recovered from a man aged 18 to 29 with active or convalescent COVID-19. The chain combines TRBV5-1 with TRBJ2-7; 12 bases line up with TRBD2. Input material: peripheral blood. The CDR3 region is CASSLPSGGAYEQYF. CDR3 DNA sequence: TGCGCCAGCAGCTTGCCTAGCGGGGGGGCCTACGAGCAGTACTTC.